The T cell receptor beta chain under discussion was sequenced for a study of blood T cells in healthy people across ages. This clonotype was picked up a small number of times. No antigen is known for it. A second PCR, run for about 7 to 11 cycles, used a sample-barcoded 5' primer plus a J-beta primer mix. Each CDR3 protein gets one entry after TCRdb re-called the 5' RACE reads with MiXCR. The sample has approximately 800,000 distinct CDR3 sequences, around 50% seen once. Study-level findings and limits: Correlation between TCR beta diversity and naive T cell percentage was strong.

This CDR3 has 11 residues. The V gene lost 3 bases and the J gene lost 8 bases, with 10 bases spanning the gap. Germline CDR1 and CDR2: SQVTM and ANQGSEA. This chain connects TRBV29-1 to TRBJ1-2; D perhaps matches TRBD1 (5 bases). Sequencing used blood. The receptor's source is a man aged 35-49 years in good health. The CDR3 here is CSVEVRDGYTF. In DNA, the CDR3 is TGCAGCGTTGAGGTCAGGGACGGCTACACCTTC.